The 21 T cell receptor beta chains in this list originate from one sample, sequenced in a study of T cell responses to AZD1222 COVID-19 vaccine. The repertoire was sequenced with immunoSEQ multiplex PCR; TCRdb's copy has only in-frame clones and lacks some. The top ten hold 1.5% to 2% of the sample, which has some 150,000 clones, more than 90% seen once. This specimen consisted of peripheral blood, obtained on day 0 of AZD1222 vaccination. All receptors derive from an adult in good health.

This chain connects TRBV7-9 to TRBJ1-1; 8 bases are shared with TRBD1. Germline values: CDR1 SEHNR, CDR2 FQNEAQ (reference sequence). The trim removed 4 bases at V and 5 bases at J, leaving 9 bases unmatched. The CDR3 is 15 residues long. As DNA, the CDR3 is TGTGCCAGCAGCTCAATACAGGGGGGAGATACTGAAGCTTTCTTT. This translates into CASSSIQGGDTEAFF.

This rearrangement joins TRBV7-3 to TRBJ2-1; 13 nucleotides align to TRBD2. Germline CDR1 reads SGHTA; CDR2 reads FQGTGA. This CDR3 contains 15 residues. V shed 5 bases, J shed 10 bases, and the junction held 8 bases outside the gene matches. The CDR3 reads CASSQGTSGVREQFF. CDR3 nucleotides: TGTGCCAGCAGCCAGGGGACTAGCGGGGTAAGGGAGCAGTTCTTC.

The chain carries TRBV7-2 and TRBJ1-4; 9 bases line up with TRBD1. Germline CDR1 reads SGHTA; CDR2 reads FQGNSA. V shed 7 bases, J shed 3 bases, and the junction held 6 bases outside the gene matches. The CDR3 extends over 15 amino acids. The CDR3 region is CASNRGPFSNEKLFF. DNA of the CDR3: TGTGCCAGCAACAGGGGGCCATTTTCTAATGAAAAACTGTTTTTT. Variable domain in full (rest from reference TRBV7-2 and TRBJ1-4): GAGVSQSPSNKVTEKGKDVELRCDPISGHTALYWYRQSLGQGLEFLIYFQGNSAPDKSGLPSDRFSAERTGGSVSTLTIQRTQQEDSAVYLCASNRGPFSNEKLFFGSGTQLSVL.

A single count supports this clone. This sequence joins TRBV7-3 and TRBJ1-1, with 11 bases matching TRBD1. This CDR3 comprises 16 residues. After removal of 5 bases from V and 5 bases from J, the junction contained 10 bases not matched to a gene. CDR1 is SGHTA and CDR2 is FQGTGA in the germline V gene. The CDR3 DNA reads as TGTGCCAGCAGCCCCAAGGTGGGACAGGGGGAAACTGAAGCTTTCTTT. Residues: CASSPKVGQGETEAFF.

The chain links TRBV5-1 to TRBJ2-3; D may match TRBD1 or TRBD2 (5 bases each). The germline V and J ends were trimmed by 4 bases and 3 bases, with 15 bases remaining between them. Germline loops: CDR1 SGHRS, CDR2 YFSETQ. The CDR3 sequence is 15 residues long. The CDR3 loop is CASSPGASLTDTQYF. The CDR3 region has the DNA TGCGCCAGCAGCCCCGGGGCTAGTTTAACAGATACGCAGTATTTT.

The chain is built from TRBV7-3 and TRBJ2-5, with 8 bases lining up with TRBD1. The trim removed 5 bases at V and 5 bases at J, leaving 10 bases unmatched. The CDR3 is 15 residues long. CDR1 is SGHTA, CDR2 FQGTGA, per germline. The CDR3 region has the DNA TGTGCCAGCAGCCCCCAAGGCAGGGGGCTCGAGACCCAGTACTTC. Residues: CASSPQGRGLETQYF.

DNA for the CDR3: TGTGCCAGTAGAAAGCGGGGGAGCTCCTACAATGAGCAGTTCTTC. This encodes CASRKRGSSYNEQFF. The chain has TRBV19 and TRBJ2-1; 8 nucleotides align to TRBD2. The V gene's germline CDR1 is LNHDA and CDR2 SQIVND (reference sequence). V shed 6 bases and J 0 bases; nucleotides not matched to a gene: 4. This CDR3 spans 15 amino acids.

The CDR3 coding sequence is TGTGCCAGCTCACTAACGATCGGACTAGCGGGAGTATGGGGGAGCACAGATACGCAGTATTTT. Amino acid sequence: CASSLTIGLAGVWGSTDTQYF. The chain is built from TRBV18 and TRBJ2-3; 13 bases align to TRBD2. The J segment lost 0 bases and the V segment lost 4 bases, leaving 16 bases of the junction unmatched. There are 21 residues in the CDR3. Germline loops: CDR1 KGHSH, CDR2 LQKENI.

The chain combines TRBV5-1 with TRBJ1-1; TRBD1 aligns across 7 bases. After removal of 4 bases from V and 1 base from J, the junction contained 4 bases not matched to a gene. The CDR3 consists of 14 residues. Germline V lookup: CDR1 SGHRS, CDR2 YFSETQ. CDR3 coding DNA: TGCGCCAGCAGCCAGCGGACAGGGAACACTGAAGCTTTCTTT. Translation gives CASSQRTGNTEAFF. The full variable domain, in which reference TRBV5-1 and TRBJ1-1 provide the parts outside the CDR3, is KAGVTQTPRYLIKTRGQQVTLSCSPISGHRSVSWYQQTPGQGLQFLFEYFSETQRNKGNFPGRFSGRQFSNSRSEMNVSTLELGDSALYLCASSQRTGNTEAFFGQGTRLTVV.

The V gene is TRBV5-4, the J gene TRBJ2-4; TRBD2 matches 10 bases. The CDR3 runs to 18 residues. J gave up 0 bases and V 4 bases, and 10 bases lay outside the gene matches. The germline CDR1 and CDR2 sequences are SGHNT and YYREEE (reference sequence). The CDR3 protein is CASSDPERGGLAKNIQYF. The CDR3 DNA reads TGTGCCAGCAGCGACCCGGAGCGGGGGGGCTTAGCCAAAAACATTCAGTACTTC.

This chain uses TRBV11-2 with TRBJ2-3; 11 bases align to TRBD2. The CDR3 is 17 amino acids. The trim removed 1 base at V and 3 bases at J, leaving 6 bases unmatched. Germline CDR1 reads SGHAT; CDR2 reads FQNNGV. CDR3: CASSLVLAGVGTDTQYF. CDR3 sequence (DNA): TGTGCCAGCAGCTTAGTACTAGCGGGAGTAGGAACAGATACGCAGTATTTT.

The chain has TRBV27 and TRBJ1-5, with D maybe TRBD1 (6 bases). Germline loops: CDR1 MNHEY, CDR2 SMNVEV (reference sequence). V was pared by 6 bases and J by 6 bases, with 18 bases between. The CDR3 consists of 15 residues. The CDR3: CASSQGTLGVQPQHF. CDR3 bases: TGTGCCAGCAGCCAGGGGACTTTAGGGGTTCAGCCCCAGCATTTT.

V gene TRBV29-1 combines with J gene TRBJ1-2; no clear D gene. Germline V gene sequence: CDR1 SQVTM, CDR2 ANQGSEA. CDR3 length equals 13 residues. V gave up 2 bases and J gave up 2 bases, with 9 bases separating them. DNA of the CDR3: TGCAGCGTTGAACCCCGGGAGAACTATGGCTACACCTTC. Its protein is CSVEPRENYGYTF.

This clone is deemed medium-sized. At the DNA level, this CDR3 is encoded by other sequences in the same sample as well. The chain recombines TRBV5-1 with TRBJ2-2, with D perhaps given as TRBD1 or TRBD2 (5 bases each). The CDR3 spans 16 residues. CDR1 SGHRS and CDR2 YFSETQ come from the germline V gene. The V and J ends lost 1 base and 2 bases respectively, with 12 bases between them. DNA for the CDR3: TGCGCCAGCAGCTTGCCCGGGGCACTTAACACCGGGGAGCTGTTTTTT. It codes for CASSLPGALNTGELFF.

V is TRBV11-1 and J is TRBJ2-5; 9 bases are shared with TRBD2. With 1 base clipped from V and 2 bases from J, the junction kept 5 bases outside the gene matches. This CDR3 spans 16 amino acids. Germline V gene sequence: CDR1 SGHAT, CDR2 FQDESV (reference sequence). In nucleotides, the CDR3 is TGTGCCAGCAGCTTAGGGGCCCTAGCGGGGCAAGAGACCCAGTACTTC. Protein sequence: CASSLGALAGQETQYF.

DNA for the CDR3: TGTGCCACCCACAGGCTGAACACTGAAGCTTTCTTT. Protein product: CATHRLNTEAFF. The chain joins TRBV28 to TRBJ1-1; tentative D call: TRBD1 (5 bases). CDR1 is MDHEN and CDR2 is SYDVKM in the germline V gene. The CDR3 has 12 residues. Trimming removed 10 bases from V and 0 bases from J, with 9 bases in between. Full variable domain (rest looked up from reference TRBV28 and TRBJ1-1): DVKVTQSSRYLVKRTGEKVFLECVQDMDHENMFWYRQDPGLGLRLIYFSYDVKMKEKGDIPEGYSVSREKKERFSLILESASTNQTSMYLCATHRLNTEAFFGQGTRLTVV.

The V gene is TRBV7-6, the J gene TRBJ1-2, with D maybe TRBD1 (6 bases). Trimming left V 4 bases short and J 7 bases short, with 10 bases between. The V gene's germline CDR1 is SGHVS and CDR2 FNYEAQ. The CDR3 totals 12 residues. CDR3 region: CASSSVDSGYTF. DNA of the CDR3: TGTGCCAGCAGCTCCGTGGACAGTGGCTACACCTTC.

The rearrangement uses TRBV11-1 and TRBJ2-7; D gene uncertain. CDR3 length equals 15 residues. CDR1 SGHAT and CDR2 FQDESV come from the germline V gene (reference sequence). Trimming cost V 1 base and J 2 bases, with 12 bases left between them. The CDR3 region is CASSLETLPPYEQYF. Written as DNA, the CDR3 is TGTGCCAGCAGCTTAGAGACCCTACCCCCCTACGAGCAGTACTTC.

The chain joins TRBV7-9 to TRBJ2-3, with 15 bases aligning to TRBD2. Germline CDR1 and CDR2: SEHNR and FQNEAQ (reference sequence). This CDR3 comprises 16 residues. Trimming removed 5 bases from V and 6 bases from J; junction bases left unmatched: 6. The DNA of the CDR3 is TGTGCCAGCAGCCGTGGGACTAGCGGGGGGAAGGATACGCAGTATTTT. Translation gives CASSRGTSGGKDTQYF.

The chain uses TRBV7-9 and TRBJ2-1; TRBD1 is a possible D gene (6 bases). This CDR3 comprises 13 residues. Between the trimmed V and J ends, which lost 8 bases and 8 bases, there was a span of 16 bases. Looked up from germline, CDR1 is SEHNR and CDR2 is FQNEAQ (reference sequence). CDR3 nucleotides: TGTGCCAGCTGGAGAGGGGGAGTTGATGAGCAGTTCTTC. Amino acids: CASWRGGVDEQFF.

This chain connects TRBV4-3 to TRBJ2-5, with 8 bases that match TRBD2. The CDR3 spans 16 residues. The junction had 9 bases not matched to a gene; V was cut back by 1 base and J by 5 bases. Germline assignment: CDR1 LGHNA and CDR2 YSLEER. CDR3 bases: TGCGCCAGCAGCCAAGGGAGCGGGGGCCTTCGGGAGACCCAGTACTTC. Protein product: CASSQGSGGLRETQYF.